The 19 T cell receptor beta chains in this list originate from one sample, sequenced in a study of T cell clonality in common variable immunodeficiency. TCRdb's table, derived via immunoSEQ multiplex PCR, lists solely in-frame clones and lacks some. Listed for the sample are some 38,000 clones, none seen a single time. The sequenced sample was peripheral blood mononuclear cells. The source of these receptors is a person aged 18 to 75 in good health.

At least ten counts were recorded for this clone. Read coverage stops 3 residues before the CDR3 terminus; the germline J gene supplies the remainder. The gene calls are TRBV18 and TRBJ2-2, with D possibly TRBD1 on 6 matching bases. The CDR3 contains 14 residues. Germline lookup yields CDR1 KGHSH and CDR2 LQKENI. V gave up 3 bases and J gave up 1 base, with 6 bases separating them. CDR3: CASSPGQNTGELFF. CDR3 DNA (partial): TGTGCCAGCTCACCGGGACAGAACACCGGGGAG.

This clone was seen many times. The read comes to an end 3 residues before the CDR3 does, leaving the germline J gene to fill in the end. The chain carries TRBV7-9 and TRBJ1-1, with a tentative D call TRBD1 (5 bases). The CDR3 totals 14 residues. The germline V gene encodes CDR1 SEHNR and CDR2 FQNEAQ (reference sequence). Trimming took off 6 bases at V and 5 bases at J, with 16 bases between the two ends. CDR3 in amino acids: CASRGGRGDTEAFF. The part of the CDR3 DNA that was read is TGTGCCAGCAGGGGCGGAAGGGGTGATACTGAA.

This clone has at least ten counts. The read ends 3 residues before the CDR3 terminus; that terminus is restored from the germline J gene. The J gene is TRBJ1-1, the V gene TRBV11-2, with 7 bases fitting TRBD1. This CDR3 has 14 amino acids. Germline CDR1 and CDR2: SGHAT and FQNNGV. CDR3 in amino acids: CASSFQGEPHKAFF. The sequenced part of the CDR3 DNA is TGTGCCAGCAGCTTCCAGGGGGAACCCCATAAG.

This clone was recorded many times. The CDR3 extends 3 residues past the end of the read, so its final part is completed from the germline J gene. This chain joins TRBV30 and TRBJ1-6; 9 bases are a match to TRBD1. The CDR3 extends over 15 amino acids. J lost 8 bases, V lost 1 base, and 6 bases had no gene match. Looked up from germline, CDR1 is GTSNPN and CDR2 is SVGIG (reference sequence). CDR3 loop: CAWSEQGALYSPLHF. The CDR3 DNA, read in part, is TGTGCCTGGAGTGAACAGGGGGCTTTATATTCACCC.

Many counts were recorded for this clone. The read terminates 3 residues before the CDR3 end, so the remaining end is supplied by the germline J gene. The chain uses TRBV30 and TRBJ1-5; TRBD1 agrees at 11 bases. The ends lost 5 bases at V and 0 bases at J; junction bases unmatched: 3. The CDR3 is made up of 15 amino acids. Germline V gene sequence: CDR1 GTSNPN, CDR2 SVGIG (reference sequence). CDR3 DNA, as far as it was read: TGTGCCTGGGGGACAGGGGGGAATAGCAATCAGCCC. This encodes CAWGTGGNSNQP. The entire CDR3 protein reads CAWGTGGNSNQPQHF. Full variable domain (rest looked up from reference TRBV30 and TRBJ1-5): SQTIHQWPATLVQPVGSPLSLECTVEGTSNPNLYWYRQAAGRGLQLLFYSVGIGQISSEVPQNLSASRPQDRQFILSSKKLLLSDSGFYLCAWGTGGNSNQPQHFGDGTRLSIL.

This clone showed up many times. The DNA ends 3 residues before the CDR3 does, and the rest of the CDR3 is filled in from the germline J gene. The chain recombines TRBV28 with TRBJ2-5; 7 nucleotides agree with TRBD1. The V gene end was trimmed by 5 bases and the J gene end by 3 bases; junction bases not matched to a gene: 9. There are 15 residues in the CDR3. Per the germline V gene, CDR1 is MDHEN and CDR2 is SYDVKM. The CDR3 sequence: CASSPPRRGKETQYF. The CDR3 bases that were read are TGTGCCAGCAGTCCCCCCCGCAGGGGGAAAGAGACC.

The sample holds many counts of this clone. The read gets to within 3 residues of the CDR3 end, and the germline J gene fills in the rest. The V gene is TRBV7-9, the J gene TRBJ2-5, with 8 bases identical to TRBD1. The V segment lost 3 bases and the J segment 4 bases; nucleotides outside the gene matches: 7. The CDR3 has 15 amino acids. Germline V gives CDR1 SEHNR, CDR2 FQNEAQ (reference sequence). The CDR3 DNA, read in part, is TGTGCCAGCAGCTTCGGGCAGGGGGCAAGAGAGACC. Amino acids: CASSFGQGARET. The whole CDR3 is CASSFGQGARETQYF.

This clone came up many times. The CDR3 is CASSPGSQREETQYF. The sequenced CDR3 bases are TGTGCCAGCAGCCCCGGGTCTCAAAGAGAAGAGACC. The rearrangement links TRBV5-4 to TRBJ2-5; D gene unclear. Read sequence stops 3 residues before the CDR3 end, and the germline J gene provides the missing end. The ends were cut back, 4 bases at V and 3 bases at J, with 16 bases in the middle. The CDR3 has 15 residues. CDR1 SGHNT and CDR2 YYREEE come from the germline V gene (reference sequence).

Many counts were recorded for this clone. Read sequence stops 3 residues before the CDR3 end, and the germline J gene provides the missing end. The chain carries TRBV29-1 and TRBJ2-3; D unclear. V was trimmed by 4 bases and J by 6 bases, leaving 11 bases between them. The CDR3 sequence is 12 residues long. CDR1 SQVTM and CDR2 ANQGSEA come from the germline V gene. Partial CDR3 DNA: TGCAGCGTTGTGATAGCCGGGGATACG. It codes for CSVVIAGDT. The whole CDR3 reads CSVVIAGDTQYF.

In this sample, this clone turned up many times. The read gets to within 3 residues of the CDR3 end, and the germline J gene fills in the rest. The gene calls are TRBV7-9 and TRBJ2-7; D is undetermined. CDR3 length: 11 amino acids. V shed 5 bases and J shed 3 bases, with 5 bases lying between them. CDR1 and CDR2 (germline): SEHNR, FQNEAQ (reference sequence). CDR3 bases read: TGTGCCAGCAGCCCAAACTACGAG. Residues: CASSPNYE. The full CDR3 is CASSPNYEQYF.

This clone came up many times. The CDR3: CASREGLDTQYF. The CDR3 bases that were read are TGCGCCAGCAGGGAGGGGTTAGATACG. This chain connects TRBV5-1 to TRBJ2-3; D may be TRBD2 (6 bases). The read terminates 3 residues ahead of where the CDR3 ends, so the germline J gene completes it. CDR1 SGHRS and CDR2 YFSETQ come from the germline V gene. This CDR3 comprises 12 residues. The V and J ends lost 5 bases and 5 bases respectively, with 9 bases between them.

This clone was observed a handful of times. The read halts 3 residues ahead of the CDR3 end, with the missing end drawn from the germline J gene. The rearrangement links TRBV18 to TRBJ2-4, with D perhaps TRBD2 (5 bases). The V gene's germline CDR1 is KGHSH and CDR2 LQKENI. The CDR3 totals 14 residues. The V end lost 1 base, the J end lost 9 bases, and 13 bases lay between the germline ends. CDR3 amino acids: CASSPQGREGIQYF. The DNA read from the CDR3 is TGTGCCAGCTCACCACAGGGTCGCGAGGGCATT.

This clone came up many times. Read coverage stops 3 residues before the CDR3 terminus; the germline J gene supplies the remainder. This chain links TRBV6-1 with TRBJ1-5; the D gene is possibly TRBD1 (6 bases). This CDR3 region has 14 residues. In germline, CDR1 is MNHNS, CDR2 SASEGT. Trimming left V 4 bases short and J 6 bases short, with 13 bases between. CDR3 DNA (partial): TGTGCCAGCAGTGGTCCGACAGGCGGTCAGCCC. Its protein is CASSGPTGGQP. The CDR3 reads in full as CASSGPTGGQPQHF.

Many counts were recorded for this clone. The CDR3 here is CASSEIGETQYF. The CDR3 bases that were read are TGTGCCAGCAGTGAAATAGGGGAGACC. V usage is TRBV2 and J usage is TRBJ2-5; no clear D gene. The read terminates 3 residues before the CDR3 end, so the remaining end is supplied by the germline J gene. Germline CDR1 is SNHLY and CDR2 is FYNNEI. There are 12 residues in the CDR3. V was trimmed by 2 bases and J by 5 bases, leaving 6 bases between them.

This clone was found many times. The covered CDR3 bases are TGTGCCAGCAGACCCCAGGGTCAGGGAGAGACTGAA. It translates to CASRPQGQGETE. The entire CDR3 protein is CASRPQGQGETEAFF. The V and J genes are TRBV7-6 and TRBJ1-1; the D gene is possibly TRBD1 (5 bases). The read falls 3 residues short of the CDR3 end, and the missing part is taken from the germline J gene. Between the trimmed V and J ends, which lost 6 bases and 5 bases, there was a span of 19 bases. The CDR3 totals 15 residues. The germline V gene has CDR1 SGHVS and CDR2 FNYEAQ.

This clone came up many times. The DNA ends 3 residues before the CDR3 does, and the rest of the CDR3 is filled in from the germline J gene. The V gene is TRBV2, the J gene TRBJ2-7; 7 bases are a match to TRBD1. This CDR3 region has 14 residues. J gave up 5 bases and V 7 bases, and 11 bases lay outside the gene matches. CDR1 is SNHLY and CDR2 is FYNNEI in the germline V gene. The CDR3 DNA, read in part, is TGTGCCAGCAAGGTACAGGGGAGCCTGGACGAG. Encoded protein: CASKVQGSLDE. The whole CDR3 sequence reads CASKVQGSLDEQYF.

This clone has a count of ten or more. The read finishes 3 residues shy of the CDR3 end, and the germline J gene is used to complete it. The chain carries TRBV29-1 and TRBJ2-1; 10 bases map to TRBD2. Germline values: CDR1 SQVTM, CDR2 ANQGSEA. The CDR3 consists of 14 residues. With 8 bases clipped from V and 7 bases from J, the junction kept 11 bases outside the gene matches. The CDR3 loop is CSPPASGRGNEQFF. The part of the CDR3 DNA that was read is TGCAGCCCCCCGGCTAGCGGGAGAGGAAATGAG.

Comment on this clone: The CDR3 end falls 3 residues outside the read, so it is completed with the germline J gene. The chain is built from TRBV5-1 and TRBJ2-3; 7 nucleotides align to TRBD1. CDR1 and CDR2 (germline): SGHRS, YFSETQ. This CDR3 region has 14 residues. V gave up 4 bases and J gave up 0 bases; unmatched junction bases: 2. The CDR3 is CASSLGQSTDTQYF. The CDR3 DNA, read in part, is TGCGCCAGCAGCCTGGGACAGAGCACAGATACG.

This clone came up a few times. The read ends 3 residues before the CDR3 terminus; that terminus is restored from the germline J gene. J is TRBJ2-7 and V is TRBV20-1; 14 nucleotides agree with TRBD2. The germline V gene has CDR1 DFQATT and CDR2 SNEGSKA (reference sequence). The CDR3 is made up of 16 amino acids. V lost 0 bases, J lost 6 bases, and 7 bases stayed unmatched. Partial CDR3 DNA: TGCAGTGCTAGAGACCCCTTGACTAGCGGGAGGGCCGAG. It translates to CSARDPLTSGRAE. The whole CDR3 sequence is CSARDPLTSGRAEQYF.